Listed here are 23 T cell receptor beta chains from one sample, sequenced in a study of T-cell reconstitution after alpha-beta-depleted transplantation in children. Unique molecular identifiers were incorporated when the TCRbeta library was constructed. TCRdb reanalysed the PCR reads using MiXCR and keeps one entry per CDR3 protein. This sample carries approximately 240,000 distinct CDR3 sequences, more than 7.5% of them seen once, and the ten largest clones take approximately 4.7%. The sequenced sample was PBMCs from the stem cell graft donor, obtained from the stem cell graft. The source of these receptors is a human donor who donated a stem cell graft to a child with SCID.

The chain links TRBV5-5 to TRBJ2-3; D assignment may be TRBD1 or TRBD2 (5 bases each). CDR1 and CDR2 from the germline V gene are SGHKS and YYEKEE (reference sequence). V was pared by 4 bases and J by 1 base, with 10 bases between. The CDR3 contains 14 residues. The CDR3: CASSQGPGTDTQYF. CDR3 DNA: TGTGCCAGCAGCCAGGGACCAGGCACAGATACGCAGTATTTT.

A single count supports this clonotype. For the CDR3, the DNA is TGCAGTGCTATGGTAGCGGGGAACTACGAGCAGTACTTC. It encodes CSAMVAGNYEQYF. The V call is TRBV20-1, the J call TRBJ2-7, with 8 bases that match TRBD2. This CDR3 comprises 13 residues. Trimming at V came to 4 bases and at J to 3 bases, leaving 5 bases not matched to a gene. Germline V CDR1 and CDR2: DFQATT, SNEGSKA (reference sequence).

This clonotype was recorded at least ten times. This rearrangement joins TRBV6-5 to TRBJ2-3; TRBD1 aligns across 7 bases. The CDR3 consists of 16 residues. CDR1 and CDR2 from the germline V gene are MNHEY and SVGAGI. The V and J ends lost 6 bases and 2 bases, in that order; junction bases with no gene match: 11. The CDR3 coding sequence is TGTGCCAGCAGACGCCGGGACAGAGGGGACACAGATACGCAGTATTTT. It is translated as CASRRRDRGDTDTQYF.

The V and J genes are TRBV12-3 or TRBV12-4 and TRBJ1-2; 9 positions match TRBD1. The CDR3 has 12 residues. J was trimmed by 3 bases and V by 8 bases; bases with no gene match: 1. CDR3 sequence: CASRTGDYGYTF. The CDR3, as DNA: TGTGCCAGCCGGACAGGGGACTATGGCTACACCTTC.

This clonotype was detected ten times or more. The chain carries TRBV7-9 and TRBJ2-5, with TRBD1 matching 9 bases. V lost 6 bases and J lost 2; bases outside the gene matches: 1. The germline V gene encodes CDR1 SEHNR and CDR2 FQNEAQ (reference sequence). The CDR3 consists of 13 residues. The CDR3 protein is CASRDRGQETQYF. The CDR3 DNA is TGTGCCAGCAGGGACAGGGGTCAAGAGACCCAGTACTTC.

This clonotype showed up many times. The chain has TRBV12-3 or TRBV12-4 and TRBJ1-3; TRBD1 might be the D (6 bases). The V end lost 6 bases, the J end lost 0 bases, and 12 bases lay between the germline ends. There are 15 residues in the CDR3. CDR3 sequence reads: CASRAGQSSGNTIYF. CDR3 sequence (DNA): TGTGCCAGCAGAGCCGGACAGTCCTCTGGAAACACCATATATTTT.

This clonotype came up many times. V and J are TRBV7-8 and TRBJ1-2; 7 bases agree with TRBD1. CDR1 SGHVS and CDR2 FQNEAQ come from the germline V gene. This CDR3 is 14 amino acids long. Losses at the gene ends were 3 bases for V and 4 bases for J; bases not matched to a gene: 5. CDR3 DNA: TGTGCCAGCAGCTTGACGACAGGGTTCTATGGCTACACCTTC. This codes for CASSLTTGFYGYTF.

There are a few counts of this clonotype. This sequence joins TRBV6-1 and TRBJ2-7; D gene unclear. Trimming took 2 bases from V and 5 from J, leaving 13 bases between them. This CDR3 has 14 residues. The germline gives CDR1 MNHNS, CDR2 SASEGT. CDR3 sequence reads: CASSERRRVDEQYF. CDR3 DNA: TGTGCCAGCAGTGAACGCAGAAGAGTTGACGAGCAGTACTTC.

This clonotype has ten or more counts. The chain joins TRBV12-3 or TRBV12-4 to TRBJ1-2; 12 bases line up with TRBD1. The CDR3 length is 15 residues. Losses at the gene ends were 3 bases for V and 8 bases for J; bases not matched to a gene: 7. CDR3: CASSFHGDRGRGYTF. The CDR3 bases are TGTGCCAGCAGTTTCCACGGGGACAGGGGGCGAGGCTACACCTTC.

At least ten counts were recorded for this clonotype. This chain uses TRBV5-6 with TRBJ2-2; D gene ambiguous. The CDR3 is 17 residues long. Trimming pared 1 base from V and 3 bases from J, leaving 16 bases between. CDR1 and CDR2 (germline): SGHDT, YYEEEE. CDR3 sequence reads: CASSLRALILDTGELFF. The CDR3 DNA sequence: TGTGCCAGCAGCTTGCGGGCACTAATATTGGACACCGGGGAGCTGTTTTTT.

At least ten counts were recorded for this clonotype. The chain employs TRBV5-6 and TRBJ2-7, with 7 bases identical to TRBD2. Germline CDR1 reads SGHDT; CDR2 reads YYEEEE. The V segment lost 4 bases and the J segment 3 bases; nucleotides outside the gene matches: 7. The CDR3 loop spans 14 amino acids. CDR3 in amino acids: CASSVGAGDYEQYF. The CDR3 DNA sequence: TGTGCCAGCAGCGTGGGTGCGGGGGACTACGAGCAGTACTTC. Together with reference TRBV5-6 and TRBJ2-7, the CDR3 gives the full variable domain: DAGVTQSPTHLIKTRGQQVTLRCSPKSGHDTVSWYQQALGQGPQFIFQYYEEEERQRGNFPDRFSGHQFPNYSSELNVNALLLGDSALYLCASSVGAGDYEQYFGPGTRLTVT.

The V gene is TRBV24-1, the J gene TRBJ2-7, with D possibly being TRBD2 (7 bases). CDR3 length equals 14 residues. Germline V lookup: CDR1 KGHDR, CDR2 SFDVKD. Trimming took off 9 bases at V and 3 bases at J, with 17 bases between the two ends. In DNA form, the CDR3 reads TGTGCCACCGGCAACTACAGGGAGGGCTACGAGCAGTACTTC. This codes for CATGNYREGYEQYF.

The V call is TRBV5-8, the J call TRBJ2-3, with TRBD1 identical over 7 bases. J lost 1 base, V lost 5 bases, and 7 bases had no gene match. The CDR3 is 15 amino acids. Germline V gene lookup returns CDR1 SGHTS and CDR2 YDEGEE. CDR3 DNA sequence: TGTGCCAGCAGACCCAGGGGGTTCGGCACAGATACGCAGTATTTT. Its protein product is CASRPRGFGTDTQYF.

This clonotype was counted many times. The chain links TRBV6-1 to TRBJ1-1; no definite D call. V lost 6 bases to trimming and J lost 1 base, with 12 bases between them. This CDR3 has 14 residues. From germline, CDR1 is MNHNS and CDR2 SASEGT. For the CDR3, the DNA is TGTGCCAGCAGAGCCGGCGGCGCGAACACTGAAGCTTTCTTT. Translating gives CASRAGGANTEAFF.

This clonotype came up many times. The chain joins TRBV7-2 to TRBJ1-4; D unclear. The CDR3 has 13 residues. V gave up 5 bases and J gave up 5 bases, with 9 bases separating them. In germline, CDR1 is SGHTA, CDR2 FQGNSA. CDR3 in amino acids: CASSRSRNEKLFF. CDR3 sequence (DNA): TGTGCCAGCAGCCGGTCACGAAATGAAAAACTGTTTTTT.

This clonotype was found many times. The rearrangement links TRBV20-1 to TRBJ2-5, with TRBD2 as a possible D gene (5 bases). V lost 6 bases and J lost 5, with 19 bases in between. The germline CDR1 and CDR2 sequences are DFQATT and SNEGSKA (reference sequence). The CDR3 contains 14 residues. CDR3 loop: CSAPFGIWRETQYF. DNA of the CDR3: TGCAGTGCCCCCTTCGGGATTTGGCGGGAGACCCAGTACTTC.

In this sample, this clonotype turned up many times. This chain joins TRBV3-1 and TRBJ1-2; D unclear. CDR3 length: 14 residues. Trimming stripped 1 base from V and 2 bases from J, with 8 bases between. CDR1 and CDR2 from the germline V gene are LGHDT and YNNKEL (reference sequence). CDR3 sequence reads: CASSQVRSNYGYTF. DNA of the CDR3: TGTGCCAGCAGCCAAGTACGCAGCAACTATGGCTACACCTTC.

This clonotype was detected ten times or more. The CDR3 sequence is CASSFIGRETQYF. DNA of the CDR3: TGCGCCAGCAGCTTCATTGGGCGAGAGACCCAGTACTTC. The V gene is TRBV5-1, the J gene TRBJ2-5, with no clear D. The CDR3 is 13 residues long. Germline V gene lookup returns CDR1 SGHRS and CDR2 YFSETQ. The V end lost 2 bases, the J end lost 4 bases, and 9 bases lay between the germline ends.

Many counts were recorded for this clonotype. The chain links TRBV20-1 to TRBJ1-1; TRBD1 might be the D (6 bases). Germline CDR1 and CDR2: DFQATT and SNEGSKA (reference sequence). Trimming stripped 6 bases from V and 1 base from J, with 15 bases between. This CDR3 region has 14 residues. CDR3 coding DNA: TGCAGTGCCCAAGGGGGGAGGGAGAACACTGAAGCTTTCTTT. Translating gives CSAQGGRENTEAFF.

The chain couples TRBV10-3 to TRBJ2-3; TRBD1 agrees at 8 bases. Trimming at V came to 5 bases and at J to 6 bases, leaving 7 bases not matched to a gene. In germline, CDR1 is ENHRY, CDR2 SYGVKD. The CDR3 covers 14 residues. This CDR3 reads CAISFGQGRDTQYF. The CDR3 DNA reads as TGTGCCATCAGTTTCGGACAGGGAAGGGATACGCAGTATTTT.

About this clonotype: Compared with germline, one end of the junction differs, possibly owing to a read error. The rearrangement joins TRBV14 to TRBJ2-7, with D perhaps assigned TRBD1 or TRBD2 (5 bases each). In germline, CDR1 is SGHDN, CDR2 FVKESK. This CDR3 has 14 amino acids. CDR3 nucleotides: TGTGACAGCAGCCGAGGGACGCACTCCTACGAGCAGTACTTC. Translation: CDSSRGTHSYEQYF. Variable domain in full (rest from reference TRBV14 and TRBJ2-7): EAGVTQFPSHSVIEKGQTVTLRCDPISGHDNLYWYRRVMGKEIKFLLHFVKESKQDESGMPNNRFLAERTGGTYSTLKVQPAELEDSGVYFCDSSRGTHSYEQYFGPGTRLTVT.

The table lists this clonotype with a few counts. The chain joins TRBV14 to TRBJ1-2; no reliable D call. The CDR3 loop spans 13 amino acids. The germline gives CDR1 SGHDN, CDR2 FVKESK. The germline V and J ends were trimmed by 1 base and 4 bases, with 7 bases remaining between them. The CDR3 is CASSQGGIYGYTF. The CDR3 region has the DNA TGTGCCAGCAGCCAAGGGGGAATCTATGGCTACACCTTC.

Many counts were recorded for this clonotype. The chain uses TRBV5-1 and TRBJ1-3; D might be TRBD1 (5 bases). With 0 bases removed from V and 4 bases from J, the gap between germline ends came to 11 bases. CDR3 size: 15 residues. Germline assignment: CDR1 SGHRS and CDR2 YFSETQ. DNA of the CDR3: TGCGCCAGCAGCTTGGGTCAGGGCCCAGGAAACACCATATATTTT. Amino acids: CASSLGQGPGNTIYF.